The clone carrying this T cell receptor beta chain was counted a single time. What it binds is unknown. The sample is drawn from a study of CD8+CD57+ T cells in acquired aplastic anemia. For the study at large: The DNA of sorted CD4+ and CD8+ cells averaged 3.2 ug.

Points from the study as a whole: The CD8+ Simpson's diversity of patients and controls was not significantly different. There were approximately 27 CD8+ CDR3 sequences that occurred in both patients and controls.

Genomic DNA constituted the template upon which TCR beta VDJ and CDR3 profiling was performed. MiXCR, run by TCRdb on the reads, gives a single entry per CDR3 protein. The repertoire has more than 250,000 distinct CDR3 sequences, roughly half of them found once; the top ten carry around 7.6%. Trimming at V came to 5 bases and at J to 5 bases, leaving 13 bases not matched to a gene. Germline V CDR1 and CDR2: DFQATT, SNEGSKA (reference sequence). This CDR3 region has 15 residues. The TCR comes from a human donor with severe aplastic anemia or a healthy control (not recorded which). The chain combines TRBV20-1 with TRBJ2-5; 8 bases fit TRBD2. Sequencing was done on a sample of sorted CD4+, CD8+, or CD8+CD57+ T cells (not recorded which) from PBMCs. CDR3 amino acids: CSAGGGRGAPETQYF. The DNA for the CDR3 is TGCAGTGCTGGGGGGGGGCGGGGGGCCCCCGAGACCCAGTACTTC.